The sequence of this T cell receptor beta chain was determined in a study of blood T cells in healthy people across ages. A second PCR of 7 to 11 cycles used a sample-barcoded 5' primer and a J-beta primer mix. Each CDR3 protein is one row after TCRdb ran MiXCR on the 5' RACE reads. The sample records 650,000 or so distinct CDR3 sequences, about 50% being singletons. Trimming took 7 bases from V and 9 from J; bases not matched to a gene: 12. The CDR3 consists of 13 residues. Germline values: CDR1 SQVTM, CDR2 ANQGSEA. This receptor was taken from a woman older than 75 in good health. This chain uses TRBV29-1 with TRBJ1-5; 7 positions match TRBD1. Material: blood. In DNA, the CDR3 is TGCAGCGGCCAAGAGGGGGCGGGAGGGCCCCAGCATTTT. It is translated as CSGQEGAGGPQHF. Variable domain in full (rest from reference TRBV29-1 and TRBJ1-5): SAVISQKPSRDICQRGTSLTIQCQVDSQVTMMFWYRQQPGQSLTLIATANQGSEATYESGFVIDKFPISRPNLTFSTLTVSNMSPEDSSIYLCSGQEGAGGPQHFGDGTRLSIL.